The rows below give T cell receptor beta chains drawn from one sample of a study of cytomegalovirus exposure and HLA in healthy donors. Here immunoSEQ multiplex PCR was the method, and the copy in TCRdb shows in-frame clones only, minus some. The sample yields around 110,000 clones, 79% seen once. What was sequenced was PBMCs. The source of these receptors is a young woman in good health and CMV-seropositive. The CDR3 runs from the conserved cysteine through the conserved F or W. Each record gives: CDR3 protein, CDR3 DNA, CDR3 length, clone size, J gene, D gene, V gene. The D gene is left open where the match is weak. Part of the rows lack a size; the others show once, few, many or a class for expanded clones.

cdr3_aa: CASSEGSATNEKLFF; cdr3_nt: TGTGCCAGCAGTGAAGGTTCCGCAACTAATGAAAAACTGTTTTTT; cdr3_length: 15; clone_size: few; j_call: TRBJ1-4; d_call: NA; v_call: TRBV6-1
cdr3_aa: CASSSAPHYGYTF; cdr3_nt: TGTGCCAGCAGCAGCGCGCCCCACTATGGCTACACCTTC; cdr3_length: 13; clone_size: NA; j_call: TRBJ1-2; d_call: NA; v_call: TRBV21-1
cdr3_aa: CAWSRTSPGNTIYF; cdr3_nt: TGTGCCTGGAGTAGGACATCTCCTGGAAACACCATATATTTT; cdr3_length: 14; clone_size: once; j_call: TRBJ1-3; d_call: NA; v_call: TRBV30
cdr3_aa: CASSVETSGLETQYF; cdr3_nt: TGTGCCAGCAGCGTGGAGACTAGCGGCCTAGAGACCCAGTACTTC; cdr3_length: 15; clone_size: once; j_call: TRBJ2-5; d_call: TRBD2; v_call: TRBV9
cdr3_aa: CASSSKSGTDTQYF; cdr3_nt: TGTGCCAGCAGTTCTAAAAGCGGCACAGATACGCAGTATTTT; cdr3_length: 14; clone_size: NA; j_call: TRBJ2-3; d_call: NA; v_call: TRBV28
cdr3_aa: CASSAGRGRAEAFF; cdr3_nt: TGTGCCAGCAGTGCCGGCAGGGGAAGAGCTGAAGCTTTCTTT; cdr3_length: 14; clone_size: few; j_call: TRBJ1-1; d_call: NA; v_call: TRBV2
cdr3_aa: CASSLGLAGDYEQYF; cdr3_nt: TGTGCCAGCAGCTTAGGACTAGCGGGAGACTACGAGCAGTACTTC; cdr3_length: 15; clone_size: NA; j_call: TRBJ2-7; d_call: TRBD2; v_call: TRBV25-1
cdr3_aa: CASPSGGTLNEQFF; cdr3_nt: TGTGCCAGCCCCTCCGGGGGTACCCTCAATGAGCAGTTCTTC; cdr3_length: 14; clone_size: NA; j_call: TRBJ2-1; d_call: NA; v_call: TRBV5-6
cdr3_aa: CASGWGRANEKLFF; cdr3_nt: TGTGCCAGCGGCTGGGGGCGAGCTAATGAAAAACTGTTTTTT; cdr3_length: 14; clone_size: NA; j_call: TRBJ1-4; d_call: NA; v_call: TRBV6-1
cdr3_aa: CSAGGTGSNTGELFF; cdr3_nt: TGCAGCGCAGGGGGGACAGGGTCGAACACCGGGGAGCTGTTTTTT; cdr3_length: 15; clone_size: few; j_call: TRBJ2-2; d_call: TRBD1; v_call: TRBV29-1
cdr3_aa: CASSLRTDRTDTQYF; cdr3_nt: TGCGCCAGCAGCTTGCGAACAGACCGCACAGATACGCAGTATTTT; cdr3_length: 15; clone_size: few; j_call: TRBJ2-3; d_call: NA; v_call: TRBV5-1
cdr3_aa: CASSPLTGGMNTGELFF; cdr3_nt: TGCGCCAGCAGCCCGCTGACAGGGGGGATGAACACCGGGGAGCTGTTTTTT; cdr3_length: 17; clone_size: NA; j_call: TRBJ2-2; d_call: TRBD1; v_call: TRBV5-1
cdr3_aa: CARSPGNQPQHF; cdr3_nt: TGTGCCAGAAGCCCCGGGAACCAGCCCCAGCATTTT; cdr3_length: 12; clone_size: NA; j_call: TRBJ1-5; d_call: NA; v_call: TRBV5-3
cdr3_aa: CASSYSSEGNTIYF; cdr3_nt: TGTGCCAGCAGTTACTCGAGCGAAGGAAACACCATATATTTT; cdr3_length: 14; clone_size: NA; j_call: TRBJ1-3; d_call: NA; v_call: TRBV6-6
cdr3_aa: CASSPGLAGPNQETQYF; cdr3_nt: TGTGCCAGTAGCCCAGGACTAGCGGGACCAAACCAAGAGACCCAGTACTTC; cdr3_length: 17; clone_size: few; j_call: TRBJ2-5; d_call: TRBD2; v_call: TRBV19
cdr3_aa: CAIKRNYGYTF; cdr3_nt: TGTGCCATCAAGAGAAACTATGGCTACACCTTC; cdr3_length: 11; clone_size: NA; j_call: TRBJ1-2; d_call: NA; v_call: TRBV10-3
cdr3_aa: CATSRMKREGYNEQFF; cdr3_nt: TGTGCCACCAGCCGTATGAAGCGGGAGGGCTACAATGAGCAGTTCTTC; cdr3_length: 16; clone_size: NA; j_call: TRBJ2-1; d_call: TRBD2; v_call: TRBV15
cdr3_aa: CASSVGPNQPQHF; cdr3_nt: TGTGCCAGCAGCGTAGGGCCAAATCAGCCCCAGCATTTT; cdr3_length: 13; clone_size: once; j_call: TRBJ1-5; d_call: NA; v_call: TRBV9
cdr3_aa: CASSVESGDRGSGEQYF; cdr3_nt: TGTGCCAGCAGCGTGGAGAGCGGGGACAGGGGTTCTGGCGAGCAGTACTTC; cdr3_length: 17; clone_size: NA; j_call: TRBJ2-7; d_call: TRBD1; v_call: TRBV9
cdr3_aa: CASRGDNYGYTF; cdr3_nt: TGTGCCAGCAGGGGCGACAACTATGGCTACACCTTC; cdr3_length: 12; clone_size: NA; j_call: TRBJ1-2; d_call: NA; v_call: TRBV6-1
cdr3_aa: CASSPGVSDYGYTF; cdr3_nt: TGTGCCAGCAGTCCCGGGGTCTCAGACTATGGCTACACCTTC; cdr3_length: 14; clone_size: NA; j_call: TRBJ1-2; d_call: NA; v_call: TRBV6-5
cdr3_aa: CASSPDRAGAFF; cdr3_nt: TGTGCCAGCAGCCCTGACAGGGCGGGAGCTTTCTTT; cdr3_length: 12; clone_size: NA; j_call: TRBJ1-1; d_call: TRBD1; v_call: TRBV11-3
cdr3_aa: CASSFLGRSSGANVLTF; cdr3_nt: TGTGCCAGCAGCTTTCTTGGGCGAAGCTCTGGGGCCAACGTCCTGACTTTC; cdr3_length: 17; clone_size: NA; j_call: TRBJ2-6; d_call: NA; v_call: TRBV7-8
cdr3_aa: CASGSGRRPEELFF; cdr3_nt: TGTGCCAGCGGGAGTGGCAGGCGCCCAGAGGAGCTGTTTTTT; cdr3_length: 14; clone_size: once; j_call: TRBJ2-2; d_call: NA; v_call: TRBV19
cdr3_aa: CASSRGGVWGTEAFF; cdr3_nt: TGTGCCAGCAGCCGCGGGGGGGTTTGGGGAACTGAAGCTTTCTTT; cdr3_length: 15; clone_size: NA; j_call: TRBJ1-1; d_call: NA; v_call: TRBV5-6
cdr3_aa: CASSFGGSRTDTQYF; cdr3_nt: TGTGCCAGCAGTTTTGGGGGGTCCCGCACAGATACGCAGTATTTT; cdr3_length: 15; clone_size: NA; j_call: TRBJ2-3; d_call: NA; v_call: TRBV28
cdr3_aa: CASGSKGQDSYEQYF; cdr3_nt: TGTGCTAGTGGTTCCAAGGGGCAGGACTCCTACGAGCAGTACTTC; cdr3_length: 15; clone_size: NA; j_call: TRBJ2-7; d_call: NA; v_call: TRBV12-5
cdr3_aa: CASSLALGYQETQYF; cdr3_nt: TGTGCCAGCAGCTTAGCGCTCGGGTACCAAGAGACCCAGTACTTC; cdr3_length: 15; clone_size: NA; j_call: TRBJ2-5; d_call: NA; v_call: TRBV7-2
cdr3_aa: CASARGTGSYEQYF; cdr3_nt: TGTGCCAGCGCCAGGGGGACGGGCTCCTACGAGCAGTACTTC; cdr3_length: 14; clone_size: NA; j_call: TRBJ2-7; d_call: TRBD1; v_call: TRBV18
cdr3_aa: CASSLRDSGTYEQYF; cdr3_nt: TGTGCCAGCAGCTTGCGGGATAGCGGCACCTACGAGCAGTACTTC; cdr3_length: 15; clone_size: NA; j_call: TRBJ2-7; d_call: NA; v_call: TRBV5-8
cdr3_aa: CASSFISGTGVNEQYF; cdr3_nt: TGTGCCAGCAGCTTCATCTCCGGGACAGGGGTTAACGAGCAGTACTTC; cdr3_length: 16; clone_size: few; j_call: TRBJ2-7; d_call: TRBD1; v_call: TRBV5-6
cdr3_aa: CASSLGPTSGPGYNEQFF; cdr3_nt: TGTGCCAGCAGCTTAGGCCCGACTAGCGGGCCGGGCTACAATGAGCAGTTCTTC; cdr3_length: 18; clone_size: few; j_call: TRBJ2-1; d_call: TRBD2; v_call: TRBV13
cdr3_aa: CASRPGQGNTEQYF; cdr3_nt: TGTGCCAGCAGGCCGGGACAGGGAAATACCGAGCAGTACTTC; cdr3_length: 14; clone_size: NA; j_call: TRBJ2-7; d_call: TRBD1; v_call: TRBV27
cdr3_aa: CASVAGTSASYEQYF; cdr3_nt: TGTGCCAGCGTAGCCGGGACTAGCGCCTCCTACGAGCAGTACTTC; cdr3_length: 15; clone_size: NA; j_call: TRBJ2-7; d_call: TRBD2; v_call: TRBV6-5
cdr3_aa: CAWSRGWPNEQYF; cdr3_nt: TGTGCCTGGAGTAGGGGGTGGCCCAACGAGCAGTACTTC; cdr3_length: 13; clone_size: NA; j_call: TRBJ2-7; d_call: NA; v_call: TRBV30
cdr3_aa: CASSWAGGYNQPQHF; cdr3_nt: TGTGCCAGTAGTTGGGCAGGGGGATACAATCAGCCCCAGCATTTT; cdr3_length: 15; clone_size: NA; j_call: TRBJ1-5; d_call: TRBD1; v_call: TRBV19
cdr3_aa: CASSLTGDSNYGYTF; cdr3_nt: TGTGCCAGCAGTTTGACAGGGGACTCTAACTATGGCTACACCTTC; cdr3_length: 15; clone_size: NA; j_call: TRBJ1-2; d_call: TRBD1; v_call: TRBV28
cdr3_aa: CASSVLPMGLGRVNTEAFF; cdr3_nt: TGTGCCAGCAGCGTCCTACCAATGGGCCTGGGGAGAGTAAACACTGAAGCTTTCTTT; cdr3_length: 19; clone_size: NA; j_call: TRBJ1-1; d_call: NA; v_call: TRBV9
cdr3_aa: CASSQRDSYNEQFF; cdr3_nt: TGCGCCAGCAGCCAACGAGACAGCTACAATGAGCAGTTCTTC; cdr3_length: 14; clone_size: NA; j_call: TRBJ2-1; d_call: NA; v_call: TRBV4-1
cdr3_aa: CASSYSGGRASNEQFF; cdr3_nt: TGTGCCAGCAGTTACTCCGGCGGGAGGGCCAGTAATGAGCAGTTCTTC; cdr3_length: 16; clone_size: NA; j_call: TRBJ2-1; d_call: TRBD2; v_call: TRBV6-6
cdr3_aa: CASSLRLVPSYNEQFF; cdr3_nt: TGTGCCAGCAGCCTCCGACTAGTTCCTTCCTACAATGAGCAGTTCTTC; cdr3_length: 16; clone_size: once; j_call: TRBJ2-1; d_call: NA; v_call: TRBV9
cdr3_aa: CASSVVRANTEAFF; cdr3_nt: TGTGCCAGCAGCGTAGTCAGGGCGAACACTGAAGCTTTCTTT; cdr3_length: 14; clone_size: NA; j_call: TRBJ1-1; d_call: NA; v_call: TRBV9
cdr3_aa: CASSWGQGYHEQYF; cdr3_nt: TGTGCCAGCAGCTGGGGACAGGGTTACCACGAGCAGTACTTC; cdr3_length: 14; clone_size: NA; j_call: TRBJ2-7; d_call: TRBD1; v_call: TRBV5-4
cdr3_aa: CASSHSVVINYGYTF; cdr3_nt: TGTGCCAGCAGCCATTCTGTAGTTATAAACTATGGCTACACCTTC; cdr3_length: 15; clone_size: once; j_call: TRBJ1-2; d_call: NA; v_call: TRBV7-8
cdr3_aa: CASSQGGQGFGNTEAFF; cdr3_nt: TGCGCCAGCAGCCAGGGGGGACAGGGTTTTGGGAACACTGAAGCTTTCTTT; cdr3_length: 17; clone_size: NA; j_call: TRBJ1-1; d_call: TRBD1; v_call: TRBV4-1
cdr3_aa: CASSHRQGGFSNQPQHF; cdr3_nt: TGCGCCAGCAGCCATAGACAGGGGGGATTTAGCAATCAGCCCCAGCATTTT; cdr3_length: 17; clone_size: NA; j_call: TRBJ1-5; d_call: TRBD1; v_call: TRBV4-1
cdr3_aa: CATSQGNSNQPQHF; cdr3_nt: TGTGCCACTTCTCAGGGAAATAGCAATCAGCCCCAGCATTTT; cdr3_length: 14; clone_size: NA; j_call: TRBJ1-5; d_call: NA; v_call: TRBV19
cdr3_aa: CASSIRGRTEAFF; cdr3_nt: TGTGCCAGCAGTATTAGGGGGCGGACTGAAGCTTTCTTT; cdr3_length: 13; clone_size: NA; j_call: TRBJ1-1; d_call: TRBD1; v_call: TRBV5-8